Presented here are 10 T cell receptor beta chains from one specimen sequenced in a study of blood T cell repertoires in COVID-19. Clones were read by immunoSEQ multiplex PCR, and TCRdb kept only the in-frame ones, dropping some. The sample records 200,000 or so clones, over 70% being singletons. The sequencing input was peripheral blood. These receptors were taken from a woman in her seventies with acute or convalescent COVID-19.

J is TRBJ1-4 and V is TRBV2; tentatively, D is TRBD1 (5 bases). Germline lookup yields CDR1 SNHLY and CDR2 FYNNEI. CDR3 size: 12 residues. V was shortened by 6 bases and J by 8 bases, with 10 bases between the two germline ends. In nucleotides, the CDR3 is TGTGCCAGCAGGGCAGGGCGAGAAAAACTGTTTTTT. This codes for CASRAGREKLFF.

V is TRBV28 and J is TRBJ1-2; D unresolved. Trimming left V 3 bases short and J 4 bases short, with 12 bases between. CDR3 length equals 14 residues. In germline, CDR1 is MDHEN, CDR2 SYDVKM. CDR3 sequence: CASSFNRPGYGYTF. The CDR3 DNA reads TGTGCCAGCAGTTTCAACAGACCAGGCTATGGCTACACCTTC.

The chain couples TRBV10-3 to TRBJ1-1; possibly TRBD1 for D (6 bases). The V and J ends lost 8 bases and 2 bases respectively, with 9 bases between them. The germline CDR1 and CDR2 sequences are ENHRY and SYGVKD. The CDR3 covers 12 residues. This CDR3 reads CAIRTANTEAFF. The CDR3 nucleotides are TGTGCCATCCGGACAGCCAACACTGAAGCTTTCTTT.

This clone was recorded a few times. The genes are TRBV5-1 and TRBJ2-7, with 7 bases identical to TRBD1. CDR3 length equals 14 residues. J gave up 6 bases and V 3 bases, and 9 bases lay outside the gene matches. The germline V gene encodes CDR1 SGHRS and CDR2 YFSETQ. The CDR3 DNA is TGCGCCAGCAGCTCCGGGACGACAGGGAGCGAGCAGTACTTC. As protein: CASSSGTTGSEQYF.

V usage is TRBV23-1 and J usage is TRBJ2-7; a weak D match, TRBD1 (6 bases). TRBV23-1 is marked as an open reading frame, function uncertain. CDR3 length equals 12 residues. Trimming cost V 7 bases and J 2 bases, with 9 bases left between them. CDR3 nucleotide sequence: TGCGCCAGCAAAACAGGGACCTACGAGCAGTACTTC. It yields the protein CASKTGTYEQYF.

This sequence joins TRBV6-5 and TRBJ1-2, with 7 positions matching TRBD1. The junction had 9 bases not matched to a gene; V was cut back by 6 bases and J by 8 bases. CDR3 length: 13 amino acids. Looked up from germline, CDR1 is MNHEY and CDR2 is SVGAGI. DNA for the CDR3: TGTGCCAGCAGATTTACAGGGGCAAAGGGCTACACCTTC. Translated: CASRFTGAKGYTF.

The chain recombines TRBV5-4 with TRBJ1-4; D unresolved. The CDR3 extends over 15 amino acids. V was pared by 4 bases and J by 6 bases, with 16 bases between. Germline CDR1 SGHNT, CDR2 YYREEE (reference sequence). CDR3 DNA: TGTGCCAGCAGCGCCGGTGCGGGATTTGATGAAAAACTGTTTTTT. Residues: CASSAGAGFDEKLFF.

V and J are TRBV6-2 or TRBV6-3 and TRBJ1-1; D call uncertain. The germline gives CDR1 MNHEY, CDR2 SVGEGT. Trimming took off 4 bases at V and 1 base at J, with 10 bases between the two ends. The CDR3 covers 14 residues. The CDR3 nucleotides are TGTGCCAGCAGTTCACAGAGTTGGAACACTGAAGCTTTCTTT. This gives the protein CASSSQSWNTEAFF.

This clone was seen once. The chain joins TRBV5-1 to TRBJ2-5; D is uncertain. The CDR3 consists of 16 residues. Germline values: CDR1 SGHRS, CDR2 YFSETQ. V shed 0 bases and J shed 1 base, with 13 bases lying between them. The CDR3 sequence is CASSLGVGSVQETQYF. Here the CDR3 DNA reads TGCGCCAGCAGCTTGGGAGTTGGCAGCGTCCAAGAGACCCAGTACTTC.

The rearrangement links TRBV5-1 to TRBJ1-1; D is unresolved. Germline assignment: CDR1 SGHRS and CDR2 YFSETQ. The CDR3 has 13 residues. Trimming took 5 bases from V and 0 from J, leaving 8 bases between them. DNA for the CDR3: TGCGCCAGCAGTTCCAGTATGAACACTGAAGCTTTCTTT. Translating gives CASSSSMNTEAFF.